A single sample is the source of the 18 T cell receptor beta chains below, sequenced in a study of cytotoxic CD8 clonotypes in ibrutinib-treated CLL. Assay used: immunoSEQ multiplex PCR; TCRdb lists only in-frame clones, some missing. The table lists about 200,000 clones, around three quarters of them singletons. The source material was PBMCs, sampled after 24 months of ibrutinib treatment. Receptors were obtained from a human donor with chronic lymphocytic leukemia.

This clone was picked up a small number of times. The rearrangement links TRBV27 to TRBJ2-7, with a tentative D call TRBD1 (6 bases). V was clipped by 4 bases and J by 5 bases, with 18 bases between them. Germline V gene sequence: CDR1 MNHEY, CDR2 SMNVEV (reference sequence). The CDR3 sequence is 15 residues long. This chain's CDR3 is CASSSLRGSRNEQYF. In DNA, the CDR3 is TGTGCCAGCAGTTCCCTGAGGGGGAGCAGAAACGAGCAGTACTTC.

This clone was recorded a few times. CDR3 bases: TGTGCCAGCAGCTTAAGTACAGGCGAGCAGTACTTC. It yields the protein CASSLSTGEQYF. J is TRBJ2-7 and V is TRBV7-3; D is possibly TRBD1 (5 bases). The V gene's germline CDR1 is SGHTA and CDR2 FQGTGA. The V end was cut by 1 base, the J end by 6 bases, with 7 bases between. CDR3 length: 12 amino acids.

This clone occurred a few times. This chain joins TRBV6-5 and TRBJ1-3, with a possible D match to TRBD1 (6 bases). From germline, CDR1 is MNHEY and CDR2 SVGAGI. The CDR3 is made up of 15 amino acids. The V and J ends lost 2 bases and 0 bases respectively, with 8 bases between them. In DNA, the CDR3 is TGTGCCAGCAGTTACGACAGGAGCTCTGGAAACACCATATATTTT. Amino acid sequence: CASSYDRSSGNTIYF.

V gene TRBV2 combines with J gene TRBJ2-2; the match to TRBD1 covers 10 bases. Germline CDR1 and CDR2: SNHLY and FYNNEI. The CDR3 is 14 amino acids. The V segment lost 7 bases and the J segment 5 bases; nucleotides outside the gene matches: 4. CDR3 region: CASMGQGLTGELFF. The CDR3 coding sequence is TGTGCCAGCATGGGACAGGGGCTGACCGGGGAGCTGTTTTTT. Drawing the rest from reference TRBV2 and TRBJ2-2, the complete variable domain is EPEVTQTPSHQVTQMGQEVILRCVPISNHLYFYWYRQILGQKVEFLVSFYNNEISEKSEIFDDQFSVERPDGSNFTLKIRSTKLEDSAMYFCASMGQGLTGELFFGEGSRLTVL.

V and J are TRBV5-4 and TRBJ1-1, with D possibly matching TRBD1 (5 bases). The CDR3 sequence is 13 residues long. Trimming removed 0 bases from V and 9 bases from J, with 12 bases in between. Germline V gives CDR1 SGHNT, CDR2 YYREEE (reference sequence). In nucleotides, the CDR3 is TGTGCCAGCAGCTTGGGAGGGGTTGAGAAAGCTTTCTTT. Protein: CASSLGGVEKAFF.

The genes are TRBV4-3 and TRBJ2-3, with TRBD2 identical over 10 bases. CDR1 and CDR2 from the germline V gene are LGHNA and YSLEER. J was trimmed by 1 base and V by 3 bases; bases with no gene match: 7. The CDR3 is 17 residues long. CDR3 protein: CASSQEKLAGRTDTQYF. The CDR3 DNA reads TGCGCCAGCAGCCAGGAAAAACTAGCGGGACGCACAGATACGCAGTATTTT.

The chain links TRBV11-3 to TRBJ2-3, with D maybe TRBD1 (6 bases). Germline values: CDR1 SGHNT, CDR2 YENEEA. V was clipped by 4 bases and J by 3 bases, with 11 bases between them. The CDR3 totals 14 residues. The CDR3 DNA sequence: TGTGCCAGCAGCTCAGGACAGAGGACAGATACGCAGTATTTT. This sequence encodes CASSSGQRTDTQYF.

The chain carries TRBV4-1 and TRBJ1-5, with no clear D. CDR3 length: 17 amino acids. CDR1 MGHRA and CDR2 YSYEKL come from the germline V gene. Trimming pared 0 bases from V and 0 bases from J, leaving 12 bases between. CDR3 in DNA: TGCGCCAGCAGCCAAGATCCCCAATCCCTTAGCAATCAGCCCCAGCATTTT. Its translation: CASSQDPQSLSNQPQHF.

This chain joins TRBV25-1 and TRBJ1-4; D is ambiguous. Per the germline V gene, CDR1 is MGHDK and CDR2 is SYGVNS. This CDR3 has 15 residues. The V gene lost 1 base and the J gene lost 5 bases, with 11 bases spanning the gap. The CDR3, as DNA: TGTGCCAGCAGTGAATTCCGTCAGCAGAATGAAAAACTGTTTTTT. Its protein product is CASSEFRQQNEKLFF.

The CDR3 region is CASSLLGTTDTQYF. The CDR3 DNA reads as TGTGCCAGCAGTTTGCTCGGGACCACAGATACGCAGTATTTT. This chain links TRBV27 with TRBJ2-3, with D perhaps assigned TRBD1 or TRBD2 (5 bases each). This CDR3 contains 14 residues. CDR1 MNHEY and CDR2 SMNVEV come from the germline V gene (reference sequence). Trimming shortened V by 3 bases and J by 2 bases, and 9 bases separated the two germline ends.

The chain couples TRBV11-2 to TRBJ2-5, with D possibly matching TRBD1 (6 bases). The CDR3 contains 14 residues. Germline V CDR1 and CDR2: SGHAT, FQNNGV. Trimming shortened V by 2 bases and J by 5 bases, and 12 bases separated the two germline ends. The CDR3 protein is CASSLSQGLETQYF. The CDR3 DNA follows: TGTGCCAGCAGCTTATCCCAGGGGTTGGAGACCCAGTACTTC. The complete variable domain, with remaining parts taken from reference TRBV11-2 and TRBJ2-5, reads EAGVAQSPRYKIIEKRQSVAFWCNPISGHATLYWYQQILGQGPKLLIQFQNNGVVDDSQLPKDRFSAERLKGVDSTLKIQPAKLEDSAVYLCASSLSQGLETQYFGPGTRLLVL.

The V gene is TRBV7-9, the J gene TRBJ2-1; D not certain. The CDR3 has 11 residues. The germline V gene encodes CDR1 SEHNR and CDR2 FQNEAQ (reference sequence). V was trimmed by 8 bases and J by 6 bases, leaving 8 bases between them. This chain's CDR3 is CASHHSNEQFF. The CDR3 bases are TGTGCCAGCCACCACAGCAATGAGCAGTTCTTC.

J is TRBJ2-7 and V is TRBV4-3, with D tentatively TRBD1 or TRBD2 (5 bases each). This CDR3 has 14 amino acids. V lost 5 bases and J 2 bases, leaving 13 bases between the germline ends. CDR1 LGHNA and CDR2 YSLEER come from the germline V gene. The CDR3 loop reads CASSLSGRAYEQYF. The CDR3 bases are TGCGCCAGCAGCTTGTCGGGACGGGCCTACGAGCAGTACTTC.

The chain links TRBV14 to TRBJ1-1; D is ambiguous. CDR3 length equals 11 residues. Germline V gives CDR1 SGHDN, CDR2 FVKESK. V was trimmed by 3 bases and J by 4 bases, leaving 3 bases between them. CDR3 amino acids: CASSQGTEAFF. DNA for the CDR3: TGTGCCAGCAGCCAGGGCACTGAAGCTTTCTTT.

The rearrangement joins TRBV19 to TRBJ2-7; 13 nucleotides align to TRBD2. V lost 3 bases to trimming and J lost 3 bases; unmatched junction nucleotides: 8. Looked up from germline, CDR1 is LNHDA and CDR2 is SQIVND (reference sequence). This CDR3 comprises 17 residues. CDR3: CASSITSGRAEVYEQYF. In DNA, the CDR3 is TGTGCCAGTAGTATCACTAGCGGGAGGGCAGAGGTCTACGAGCAGTACTTC.

This chain links TRBV6-4 with TRBJ1-2; D gene unclear. Germline CDR1 reads MRHNA; CDR2 reads SNTAGT. The V end was cut by 8 bases, the J end by 7 bases, with 17 bases between. This CDR3 has 13 residues. CDR3 sequence reads: CASPIVPLCGYTF. The CDR3, as DNA: TGTGCCAGCCCTATAGTTCCACTCTGTGGCTACACCTTC.

The chain is built from TRBV11-2 and TRBJ2-7; 10 nucleotides line up with TRBD1. The CDR3 extends over 15 amino acids. V shed 4 bases, J shed 2 bases, and the junction held 5 bases outside the gene matches. The germline gives CDR1 SGHAT, CDR2 FQNNGV. DNA of the CDR3: TGTGCCAGCAGCTCTCCGGGACAGGGGACCTACGAGCAGTACTTC. Its translation: CASSSPGQGTYEQYF.

This rearrangement joins TRBV30 to TRBJ2-7; possible D gene TRBD1, 6 bases. CDR1 GTSNPN and CDR2 SVGIG come from the germline V gene (reference sequence). CDR3 size: 14 residues. Trimming took 1 base from V and 6 from J, leaving 16 bases between them. The CDR3 is CAWSEGVLWGEQYF. The DNA for the CDR3 is TGTGCCTGGAGTGAGGGGGTATTATGGGGCGAGCAGTACTTC.